The text below deals with one T cell receptor (beta chain). No antigen is known for it. This sample stems from a study of read filtering for tumor transcriptome and immune sequencing. About the study: Patients were about 17 male and about 14 female, mean age about 65 years, range about 40 to 85. TCR-mapped reads were about 4 to 10.27 million with IR-seq versus about 75 to 1,400 with RNA-seq.

This library used around 0.4 ug RNA and molecular barcoded adaptors spanning alpha/delta and beta/gamma chains. TCRdb re-called the reads with MiXCR, one entry per CDR3 protein. The sample has 75,000 to 95,000 distinct CDR3 sequences, approximately 21% seen once; the top ten hold roughly an eighth. CDR3 length: 10 residues. Germline-derived CDR1 and CDR2 are SQVTM and ANQGSEA. Whole-study findings and limits: IR-seq and RNA-seq agreed better without single-read clonotypes.

Sampling of bone marrow took place during active disease in every patient. What was sequenced was a population of CD138-negative cells sorted from bone marrow. The J gene is TRBJ1-1, the V gene TRBV29-1; D perhaps matches TRBD1 (5 bases). The source of this sequence is a donor at least 40 years old with multiple myeloma. CDR3 in DNA: TGCGGCGCTGGGGACGGTGAAGCTTTCTTT. Translating gives CGAGDGEAFF.